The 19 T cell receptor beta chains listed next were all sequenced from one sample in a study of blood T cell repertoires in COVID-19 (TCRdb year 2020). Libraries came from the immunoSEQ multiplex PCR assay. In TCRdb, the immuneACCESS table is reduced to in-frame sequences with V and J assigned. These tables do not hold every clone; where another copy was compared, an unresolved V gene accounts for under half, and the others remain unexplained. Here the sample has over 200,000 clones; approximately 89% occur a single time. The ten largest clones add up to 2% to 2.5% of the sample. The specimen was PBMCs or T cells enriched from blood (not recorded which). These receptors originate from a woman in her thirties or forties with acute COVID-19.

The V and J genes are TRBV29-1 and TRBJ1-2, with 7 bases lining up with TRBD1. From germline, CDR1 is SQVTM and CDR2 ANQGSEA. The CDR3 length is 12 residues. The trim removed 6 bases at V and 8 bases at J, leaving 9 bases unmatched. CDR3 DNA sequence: TGCAGCGTAGCGACAGGGTTGCAGGGCTACACCTTC. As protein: CSVATGLQGYTF.

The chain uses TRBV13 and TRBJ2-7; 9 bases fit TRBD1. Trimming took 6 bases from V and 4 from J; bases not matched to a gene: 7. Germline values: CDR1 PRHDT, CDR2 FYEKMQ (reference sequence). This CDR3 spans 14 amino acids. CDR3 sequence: CASRTTGGNYEQYF. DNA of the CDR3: TGTGCCAGCAGGACGACAGGGGGAAATTACGAGCAGTACTTC. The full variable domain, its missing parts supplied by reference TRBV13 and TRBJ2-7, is AAGVIQSPRHLIKEKRETATLKCYPIPRHDTVYWYQQGPGQDPQFLISFYEKMQSDKGSIPDRFSAQQFSDYHSELNMSSLELGDSALYFCASRTTGGNYEQYFGPGTRLTVT.

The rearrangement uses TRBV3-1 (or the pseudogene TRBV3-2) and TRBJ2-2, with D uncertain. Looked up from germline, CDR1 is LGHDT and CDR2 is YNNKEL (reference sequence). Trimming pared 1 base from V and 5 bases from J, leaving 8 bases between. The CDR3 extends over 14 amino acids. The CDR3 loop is CASSQARTTGELFF. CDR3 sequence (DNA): TGTGCCAGCAGCCAAGCTAGAACGACCGGGGAGCTGTTTTTT.

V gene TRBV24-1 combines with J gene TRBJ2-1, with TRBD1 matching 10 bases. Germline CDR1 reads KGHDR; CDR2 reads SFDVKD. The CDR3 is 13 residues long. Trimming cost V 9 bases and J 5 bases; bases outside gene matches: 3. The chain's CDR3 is CATSGTGDNEQFF. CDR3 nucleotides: TGTGCCACCTCTGGGACAGGGGACAATGAGCAGTTCTTC.

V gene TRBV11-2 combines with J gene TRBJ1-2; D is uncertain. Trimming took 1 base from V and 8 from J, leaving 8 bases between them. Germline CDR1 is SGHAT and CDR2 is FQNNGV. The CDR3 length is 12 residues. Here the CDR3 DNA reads TGTGCCAGCAGCTTAGCGGGGTCGGGCTACACCTTC. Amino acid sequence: CASSLAGSGYTF.

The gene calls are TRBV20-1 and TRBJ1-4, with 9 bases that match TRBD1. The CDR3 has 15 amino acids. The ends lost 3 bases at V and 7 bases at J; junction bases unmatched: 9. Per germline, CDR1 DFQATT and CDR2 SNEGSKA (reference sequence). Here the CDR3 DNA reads TGCAGTGCTAGTCCCCTGACAGGGGGAAGTGAAAAACTGTTTTTT. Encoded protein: CSASPLTGGSEKLFF.

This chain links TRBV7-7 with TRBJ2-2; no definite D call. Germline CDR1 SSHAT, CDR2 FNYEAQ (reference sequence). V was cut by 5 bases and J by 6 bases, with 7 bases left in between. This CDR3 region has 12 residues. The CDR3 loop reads CASSPESGELFF. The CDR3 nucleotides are TGTGCCAGCAGCCCGGAGTCCGGGGAGCTGTTTTTT.

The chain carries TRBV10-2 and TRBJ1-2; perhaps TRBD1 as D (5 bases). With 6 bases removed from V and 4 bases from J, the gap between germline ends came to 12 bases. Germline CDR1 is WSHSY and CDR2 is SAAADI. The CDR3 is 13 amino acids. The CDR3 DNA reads TGCGCCAGCAGCGACAGTTCCTTCTATGGCTACACCTTC. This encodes CASSDSSFYGYTF.

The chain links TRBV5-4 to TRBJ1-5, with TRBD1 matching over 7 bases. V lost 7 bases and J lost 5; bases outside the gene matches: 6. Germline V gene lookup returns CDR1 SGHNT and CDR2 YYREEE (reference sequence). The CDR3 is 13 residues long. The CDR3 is CASFQGGYQPQHF. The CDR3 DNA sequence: TGTGCCAGCTTTCAAGGGGGCTATCAGCCCCAGCATTTT.

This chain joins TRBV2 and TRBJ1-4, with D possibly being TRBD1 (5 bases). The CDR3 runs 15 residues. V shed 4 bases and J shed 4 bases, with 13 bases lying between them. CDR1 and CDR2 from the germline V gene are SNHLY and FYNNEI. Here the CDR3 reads CASSGGGANNEKLFF. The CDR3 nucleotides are TGTGCCAGCAGTGGCGGCGGGGCGAATAATGAAAAACTGTTTTTT.

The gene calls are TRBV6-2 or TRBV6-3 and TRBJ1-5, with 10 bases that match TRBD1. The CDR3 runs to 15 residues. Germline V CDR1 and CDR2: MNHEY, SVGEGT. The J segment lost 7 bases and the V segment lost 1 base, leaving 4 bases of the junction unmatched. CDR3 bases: TGTGCCAGCAGTTACTGGGGGACAGGGGACCAGCCCCAGCATTTT. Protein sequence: CASSYWGTGDQPQHF.

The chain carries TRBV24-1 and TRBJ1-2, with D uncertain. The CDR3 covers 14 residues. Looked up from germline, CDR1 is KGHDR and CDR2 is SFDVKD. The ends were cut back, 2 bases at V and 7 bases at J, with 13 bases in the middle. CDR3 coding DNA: TGTGCCACCAGTGATTCTGCCGAGATGAGTGGCTACACCTTC. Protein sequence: CATSDSAEMSGYTF.

The CDR3 loop reads CASSLLSGSPSTEAFF. In DNA, the CDR3 is TGTGCCAGCAGTTTATTGAGCGGGTCCCCGAGCACTGAAGCTTTCTTT. V usage is TRBV27 and J usage is TRBJ1-1; D unresolved. The CDR3 length is 16 residues. With 1 base removed from V and 4 bases from J, the gap between germline ends came to 16 bases. Germline loops: CDR1 MNHEY, CDR2 SMNVEV (reference sequence).

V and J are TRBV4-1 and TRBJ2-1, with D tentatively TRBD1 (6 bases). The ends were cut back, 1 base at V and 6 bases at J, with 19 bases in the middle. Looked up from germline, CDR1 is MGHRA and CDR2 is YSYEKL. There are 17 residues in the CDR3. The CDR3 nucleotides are TGCGCCAGCAGCCAAGTGACCCTAAGGGGGAACCTCAATGAGCAGTTCTTC. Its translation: CASSQVTLRGNLNEQFF.

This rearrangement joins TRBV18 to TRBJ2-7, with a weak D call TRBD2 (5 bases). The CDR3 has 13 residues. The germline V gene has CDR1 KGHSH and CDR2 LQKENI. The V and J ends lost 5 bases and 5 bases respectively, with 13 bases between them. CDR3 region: CASSMRETHEQYF. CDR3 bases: TGTGCCAGCTCAATGAGGGAGACCCACGAGCAGTACTTC.

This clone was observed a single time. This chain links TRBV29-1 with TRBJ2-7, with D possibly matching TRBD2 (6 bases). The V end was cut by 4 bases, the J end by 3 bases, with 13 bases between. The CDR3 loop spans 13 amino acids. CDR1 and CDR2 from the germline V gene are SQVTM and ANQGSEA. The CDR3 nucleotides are TGCAGCGTTGGGGCGGGGTTGAGCTACGAGCAGTACTTC. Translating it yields CSVGAGLSYEQYF.

The CDR3 bases are TGTGCCAGCAGCTTGCAACCCCCGGGACAGTCTTCTTCTGGAAACACCATATATTTT. As protein: CASSLQPPGQSSSGNTIYF. The chain links TRBV7-8 to TRBJ1-3; TRBD1 matches at 7 bases. J gave up 1 base and V 3 bases, and 15 bases lay outside the gene matches. Germline CDR1 is SGHVS and CDR2 is FQNEAQ. There are 19 residues in the CDR3. Supplemented by reference TRBV7-8 and TRBJ1-3, the full variable domain reads GAGVSQSPRYKVAKRGQDVALRCDPISGHVSLFWYQQALGQGPEFLTYFQNEAQLDKSGLPSDRFFAERPEGSVSTLKIQRTQQEDSAVYLCASSLQPPGQSSSGNTIYFGEGSWLTVV.

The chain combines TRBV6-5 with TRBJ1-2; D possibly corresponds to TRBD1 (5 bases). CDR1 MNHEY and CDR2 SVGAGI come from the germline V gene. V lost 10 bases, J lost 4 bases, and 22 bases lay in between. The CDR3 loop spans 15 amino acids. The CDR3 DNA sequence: TGTGCCATCCGCCCCCTGGGGGGTTCCCCCTATGGCTACACCTTC. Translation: CAIRPLGGSPYGYTF.

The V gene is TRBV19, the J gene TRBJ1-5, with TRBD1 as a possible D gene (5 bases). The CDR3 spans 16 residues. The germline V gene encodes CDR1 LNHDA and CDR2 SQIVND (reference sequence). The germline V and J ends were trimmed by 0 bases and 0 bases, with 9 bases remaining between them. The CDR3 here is CASSIDGDYSNQPQHF. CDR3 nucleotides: TGTGCCAGTAGTATAGACGGGGACTATAGCAATCAGCCCCAGCATTTT.